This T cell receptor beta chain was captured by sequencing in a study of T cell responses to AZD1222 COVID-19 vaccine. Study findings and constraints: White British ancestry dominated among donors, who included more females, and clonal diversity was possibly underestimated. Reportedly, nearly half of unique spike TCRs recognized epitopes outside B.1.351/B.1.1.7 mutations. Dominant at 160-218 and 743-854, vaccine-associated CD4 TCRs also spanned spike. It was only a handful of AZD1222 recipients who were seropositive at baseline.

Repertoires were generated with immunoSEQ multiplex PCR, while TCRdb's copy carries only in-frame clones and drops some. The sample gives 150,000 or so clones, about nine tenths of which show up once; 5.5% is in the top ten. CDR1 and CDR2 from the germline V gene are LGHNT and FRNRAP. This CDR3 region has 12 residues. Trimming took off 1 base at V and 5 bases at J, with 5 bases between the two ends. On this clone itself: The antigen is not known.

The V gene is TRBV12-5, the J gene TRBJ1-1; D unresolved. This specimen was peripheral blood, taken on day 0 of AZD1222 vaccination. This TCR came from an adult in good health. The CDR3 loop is CASGLGDTEAFF. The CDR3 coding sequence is TGTGCTAGTGGTTTGGGGGATACTGAAGCTTTCTTT.